The next 13 T cell receptor beta chains were all read from a single sample in a study of early T cells in non-severe SARS-CoV-2 infection (dated by TCRdb to the early 2020s). Library construction relied on 5' RACE. The data were produced on a NextSeq 500. TCRdb passed the public sequencing reads through fastp at Q25 and MiXCR, retaining productive beta sequences. Every entry covers one CDR3 protein and lists the most common genes and DNA from its rows. This sample gives about 64,000 distinct CDR3 sequences in total; about 10% of them show up just once. The ten largest make up nearly 3% of the sample. Source: whole blood, taken at baseline. The receptor source for this set is an adult who was a healthcare worker with PCR-confirmed SARS-CoV-2 infection or an uninfected control (not recorded which).

This clonotype was counted only a few times. This chain links TRBV30 with TRBJ1-4, with no clear D. The ends were cut back, 5 bases at V and 5 bases at J, with 21 bases in the middle. Germline V CDR1 and CDR2: GTSNPN, SVGIG (reference sequence). The CDR3 has 16 amino acids. CDR3: CAWGNIPNPTNEKLFF. The CDR3 DNA sequence: TGTGCCTGGGGGAACATCCCAAATCCCACGAATGAAAAACTGTTTTTT. Combining the CDR3 with reference TRBV30 and TRBJ1-4 gives the whole variable domain SQTIHQWPATLVQPVGSPLSLECTVEGTSNPNLYWYRQAAGRGLQLLFYSVGIGQISSEVPQNLSASRPQDRQFILSSKKLLLSDSGFYLCAWGNIPNPTNEKLFFGSGTQLSVL.

This clonotype has more than one count but fewer than ten. The V call is TRBV20-1, the J call TRBJ1-4; 9 nucleotides agree with TRBD1. CDR1 is DFQATT, CDR2 SNEGSKA, per germline (reference sequence). The length of the CDR3 is 14 residues. V trimming: 5 bases; J trimming: 6 bases; junction bases outside the gene matches: 7. The DNA of the CDR3 is TGCAGTGCTGAGACAGGGGGTTCGGATGAAAAACTGTTTTTT. Translated: CSAETGGSDEKLFF.

The sample holds many counts of this clonotype. The V and J genes are TRBV28 and TRBJ2-7, with TRBD2 matching over 11 bases. After removal of 6 bases from V and 2 bases from J, the junction contained 9 bases not matched to a gene. CDR3 length equals 16 residues. CDR1 MDHEN and CDR2 SYDVKM come from the germline V gene. The CDR3 sequence is CASRPPGLAATYEQYF. The CDR3 DNA reads TGTGCCAGCAGACCTCCGGGACTAGCGGCAACCTACGAGCAGTACTTC.

This chain joins TRBV10-2 and TRBJ2-5, with TRBD2 identical over 9 bases. This CDR3 has 15 residues. V lost 3 bases to trimming and J lost 9 bases; unmatched junction nucleotides: 11. In germline, CDR1 is WSHSY, CDR2 SAAADI. CDR3 nucleotide sequence: TGCGCCAGCAGTGATCAGCGGGGGGCCTCGTATCCCCAGTACTTC. It translates to CASSDQRGASYPQYF.

This clonotype turned up a few times. The chain employs TRBV12-3 or TRBV12-4 and TRBJ2-1; D unresolved. With 6 bases removed from V and 0 bases from J, the gap between germline ends came to 9 bases. The CDR3 runs to 14 residues. This CDR3 is CASRGGASYNEQFF. CDR3 in DNA: TGTGCCAGCAGGGGCGGCGCCTCCTACAATGAGCAGTTCTTC.

This clonotype occurred many times. This chain joins TRBV30 and TRBJ2-3; 7 nucleotides agree with TRBD2. The V and J ends lost 2 bases and 2 bases, in that order; junction bases with no gene match: 10. The CDR3 is 16 amino acids. The germline CDR1 and CDR2 sequences are GTSNPN and SVGIG (reference sequence). The chain's CDR3 is CAWSRPPRGDTDTQYF. The DNA for the CDR3 is TGTGCCTGGAGTCGTCCCCCACGGGGGGACACAGATACGCAGTATTTT.

This clonotype was observed many times. This sequence joins TRBV18 and TRBJ1-1; D is unresolved. Germline CDR1 reads KGHSH; CDR2 reads LQKENI. The ends were cut back, 3 bases at V and 3 bases at J, with 14 bases in the middle. This CDR3 is 15 amino acids long. The CDR3 protein is CASSPPGGYHTEAFF. The DNA for the CDR3 is TGTGCCAGCTCACCGCCCGGCGGATACCACACTGAAGCTTTCTTT.

This chain joins TRBV2 and TRBJ1-2; D unclear. The CDR3 spans 13 residues. Trimming removed 2 bases at V and 7 bases at J, with 11 bases between. Germline V CDR1 and CDR2: SNHLY, FYNNEI. The CDR3 spells CASSETRTAGYTF. The CDR3 nucleotides read TGTGCCAGCAGTGAAACTAGGACGGCTGGCTACACCTTC.

There are many counts of this clonotype. The CDR3 sequence is CSVDRAFYGYTF. CDR3 nucleotide sequence: TGCAGCGTGGACAGGGCATTTTATGGCTACACCTTC. The V and J genes are TRBV29-1 and TRBJ1-2; 8 bases map to TRBD1. Germline lookup yields CDR1 SQVTM and CDR2 ANQGSEA. CDR3 length equals 12 residues. Trimming took 6 bases from V and 5 from J; bases not matched to a gene: 5.

The V gene is TRBV6-2 or TRBV6-3, the J gene TRBJ2-1, with TRBD1 matching over 10 bases. This CDR3 contains 15 residues. Trimming cost V 4 bases and J 2 bases; bases outside gene matches: 2. From germline, CDR1 is MNHEY and CDR2 SVGEGT. The CDR3 loop is CASSSGQGTYNEQFF. The CDR3 bases are TGTGCCAGCAGTTCGGGACAGGGGACCTACAATGAGCAGTTCTTC.

This clonotype was counted between two and nine times. This chain connects TRBV7-8 to TRBJ2-5; the D gene is possibly TRBD2 (6 bases). Trimming stripped 5 bases from V and 3 bases from J, with 22 bases between. Germline loops: CDR1 SGHVS, CDR2 FQNEAQ. This CDR3 region has 17 residues. CDR3 protein: CASSPVGSGSPKETQYF. Here the CDR3 DNA reads TGTGCCAGCAGCCCGGTGGGTAGCGGATCGCCTAAAGAGACCCAGTACTTC.

The V call is TRBV11-2, the J call TRBJ2-2; D is unclear. Trimming removed 0 bases at V and 6 bases at J, with 5 bases between. CDR3 length equals 13 residues. Germline CDR1 SGHAT, CDR2 FQNNGV. The CDR3 DNA follows: TGTGCCAGCAGCTTAGATCGGCCCGGGGAGCTGTTTTTT. Its protein product is CASSLDRPGELFF.

This clonotype was counted only a few times. The genes are TRBV6-2 or TRBV6-3 and TRBJ1-2; perhaps TRBD1 as D (6 bases). V gave up 6 bases and J gave up 4 bases, with 12 bases separating them. The germline V gene has CDR1 MNHEY and CDR2 SVGEGT. The CDR3 contains 13 residues. The CDR3 sequence: CASRVQGIYGYTF. The CDR3 DNA is TGTGCCAGCAGAGTCCAGGGGATCTATGGCTACACCTTC.